One T cell receptor (beta chain) is described in this entry. The method was immunoSEQ multiplex PCR; TCRdb's version includes in-frame clones alone and lacks a portion of them. This sample has tens of thousands of clones; 70% to 90% occur once, and the top ten carry more than 9%. This sample is part of a study of T cell responses to AZD1222 COVID-19 vaccine. The ends were cut back, 0 bases at V and 4 bases at J, with 10 bases in the middle. The germline V gene has CDR1 SGDLS and CDR2 YYNGEE. This CDR3 region has 14 residues. Source: peripheral blood, taken 28 days after the second AZD1222 dose. The clonotype comes from an adult who received the AZD1222 COVID-19 vaccine. V is TRBV9 and J is TRBJ1-2; D is possibly TRBD1 (5 bases). The CDR3 DNA is TGTGCCAGCAGCGTAGGGGGGAAAATCTATGGCTACACCTTC. Protein: CASSVGGKIYGYTF.